The text below deals with one T cell receptor (beta chain). Its antigen is not identified. The V gene lost 2 bases and the J gene lost 10 bases, with 23 bases spanning the gap. The CDR3 totals 16 residues. Germline V lookup: CDR1 ENHRY, CDR2 SYGVKD. The sort gate was single viable CD3+CD4+CD8-CD45RO+ cells for memory CD4+ T cells. Profiled with immunoSEQ multiplex PCR; TCRdb holds only in-frame clones, not every one. Here the sample spans some 52,000 clones, 60% to 80% being singletons. The sample belongs to a study of memory CD4+ T cells and cytomegalovirus serostatus. Study results and caveats: Suggested: most of the CMV-linked TCR signature lies in CD4+ memory cells.

The gene calls are TRBV10-3 and TRBJ1-1; no clear D gene. The receptor's source is an adult in good health and CMV-seronegative. The material sequenced was memory CD4+ T cells from blood. In nucleotides, the CDR3 is TGTGCCATCAGTGAGAACTACGGGGTTGGAGGTTCCTTAGCTTTCTTT. Translation gives CAISENYGVGGSLAFF.